Shown below are 30 T cell receptor beta chains from a single sample sequenced in a study of T cell repertoires in cytomegalovirus infection. Antigens for these TCRs are unknown. TCRdb itself ran the reads through MiXCR, one entry per CDR3 protein. The repertoire holds about 890,000 distinct CDR3 sequences, with about a third as singletons. The specimen was cultured CD8+ T cells from PBMCs, collected from culture after CMV antigen stimulation. Every receptor here comes from a human donor in good health (CMV status not recorded). Some clones in this sample may be carry-over from other donors' samples.

This clonotype was picked up many times. This sequence joins TRBV12-3 or TRBV12-4 and TRBJ2-7; TRBD1 agrees at 7 bases. The CDR3 spans 16 residues. The J segment lost 0 bases and the V segment lost 3 bases, leaving 8 bases of the junction unmatched. The CDR3 is CASSFGDSKNSYEQYV. CDR3 DNA: TGTGCCAGCAGTTTCGGGGACAGCAAAAACTCCTACGAGCAGTACGTC.

V gene TRBV20-1 combines with J gene TRBJ2-7; TRBD1 might be the D (5 bases). Germline V lookup: CDR1 DFQATT, CDR2 SNEGSKA (reference sequence). V was pared by 0 bases and J by 4 bases, with 10 bases between. This CDR3 is 13 amino acids long. The CDR3 here is CSARDRGGYEQYF. The DNA of the CDR3 is TGCAGTGCTAGAGATAGGGGTGGTTACGAGCAGTACTTC.

This chain links TRBV10-3 with TRBJ2-1; D gene unclear. This CDR3 region has 15 residues. Trimming left V 3 bases short and J 0 bases short, with 9 bases between. Germline assignment: CDR1 ENHRY and CDR2 SYGVKD. The CDR3, as DNA: TGTGCCATCAGTGATTCCATATCCTCCTACAATGAGCAGTTCTTC. Residues: CAISDSISSYNEQFF.

V usage is TRBV19 and J usage is TRBJ1-1; D is undetermined. Trimming took off 2 bases at V and 5 bases at J, with 12 bases between the two ends. Germline V gene lookup returns CDR1 LNHDA and CDR2 SQIVND (reference sequence). There are 14 residues in the CDR3. Here the CDR3 DNA reads TGTGCCAGTAGTATATCGGGGTTTGGGACTGAAGCTTTCTTT. Translating gives CASSISGFGTEAFF.

This clonotype has at least ten counts. This chain connects TRBV12-3 or TRBV12-4 to TRBJ2-5; D unresolved. Trimming took off 8 bases at V and 3 bases at J, with 13 bases between the two ends. The length of the CDR3 is 13 residues. CDR3 loop: CASGESFEETQYF. CDR3 nucleotides: TGTGCCAGCGGGGAAAGCTTTGAAGAGACCCAGTACTTC.

The chain is built from TRBV13 and TRBJ2-7, with D possibly being TRBD1 (6 bases). The CDR3 extends over 14 amino acids. Germline CDR1 PRHDT, CDR2 FYEKMQ (reference sequence). V shed 3 bases and J shed 5 bases, with 14 bases lying between them. CDR3 region: CASSFYRERNEQYF. The DNA of the CDR3 is TGTGCCAGCAGCTTCTACAGGGAACGGAACGAGCAGTACTTC.

This chain connects TRBV29-1 to TRBJ2-2; 8 positions match TRBD2. The CDR3 totals 15 residues. J gave up 0 bases and V 2 bases, and 2 bases lay outside the gene matches. Germline loops: CDR1 SQVTM, CDR2 ANQGSEA. For the CDR3, the DNA is TGCAGCGTTGAACGGCGGGGGGCGAACACCGGGGAGCTGTTTTTT. Residues: CSVERRGANTGELFF.

This clonotype was detected ten times or more. The V gene is TRBV12-3 or TRBV12-4, the J gene TRBJ1-1; D is possibly TRBD1 (6 bases). The CDR3 sequence is 16 residues long. The germline V and J ends were trimmed by 4 bases and 0 bases, with 15 bases remaining between them. This chain's CDR3 is CASSSTGFLMNTEAFF. DNA of the CDR3: TGTGCCAGCAGTTCGACAGGCTTTCTCATGAACACTGAAGCTTTCTTT.

Only a few counts were recorded for this clonotype. The chain recombines TRBV7-3 with TRBJ1-2, with 7 bases lining up with TRBD1. The trim removed 6 bases at V and 0 bases at J, leaving 4 bases unmatched. Germline V lookup: CDR1 SGHTA, CDR2 FQGTGA. CDR3 length: 14 amino acids. The CDR3 here is CASSSTGANYGYTF. As DNA, the CDR3 is TGTGCCAGCAGTTCTACAGGGGCTAACTATGGCTACACCTTC.

The CDR3 spells CASSYGTGVRGEQFF. The CDR3 DNA follows: TGTGCCAGCAGTTACGGGACAGGGGTTCGTGGTGAGCAGTTCTTC. The chain links TRBV6-6 to TRBJ2-1; 10 bases fit TRBD1. CDR3 size: 15 residues. V lost 2 bases and J lost 9; bases outside the gene matches: 7. The germline V gene has CDR1 MNHNY and CDR2 SVGAGI (reference sequence).

V is TRBV6-5 and J is TRBJ2-7, with D unresolved. CDR3 size: 13 residues. Germline V gene sequence: CDR1 MNHEY, CDR2 SVGAGI. V was shortened by 4 bases and J by 7 bases, with 14 bases between the two germline ends. CDR3 loop: CASSSPAAREQYF. As DNA, the CDR3 is TGTGCCAGCAGTTCTCCGGCTGCGCGGGAGCAGTACTTC.

The chain employs TRBV12-3 or TRBV12-4 and TRBJ2-5, with D tentatively TRBD1 or TRBD2 (7 bases each). The length of the CDR3 is 16 residues. V was trimmed by 1 base and J by 5 bases, leaving 17 bases between them. This CDR3 reads CASSLVTGRVGETQYF. CDR3 sequence (DNA): TGTGCCAGCAGTTTAGTGACAGGGAGGGTTGGGGAGACCCAGTACTTC.

This chain joins TRBV11-1 and TRBJ1-1; no definite D call. The germline V gene has CDR1 SGHAT and CDR2 FQDESV (reference sequence). The CDR3 totals 13 residues. Between the trimmed V and J ends, which lost 1 base and 4 bases, there was a span of 7 bases. DNA of the CDR3: TGTGCCAGCAGCTTAGTCCCCCGCACTGAAGCTTTCTTT. It is translated as CASSLVPRTEAFF.

The chain's CDR3 is CASSLGGLDTF. In DNA, the CDR3 is TGTGCCAGCAGTTTAGGAGGGTTAGACACCTTC. The rearrangement uses TRBV12-3 or TRBV12-4 and TRBJ1-2, with D uncertain. This CDR3 contains 11 residues. Trimming took 1 base from V and 12 from J, leaving 9 bases between them.

This clonotype has a count of ten or more. The CDR3 sequence is CASSPTTEAFF. CDR3 bases: TGTGCCAGCTCACCCACCACTGAAGCTTTCTTT. The V gene is TRBV18, the J gene TRBJ1-1; D not resolved. V lost 3 bases to trimming and J lost 4 bases, with 3 bases between them. The germline CDR1 and CDR2 sequences are KGHSH and LQKENI. The CDR3 covers 11 residues. The variable domain in full, with the rest retrieved from reference TRBV18 and TRBJ1-1, is NAGVMQNPRHLVRRRGQEARLRCSPMKGHSHVYWYRQLPEEGLKFMVYLQKENIIDESGMPKERFSAEFPKEGPSILRIQQVVRGDSAAYFCASSPTTEAFFGQGTRLTVV.

The chain employs TRBV19 and TRBJ1-5; 10 bases align to TRBD1. Germline lookup yields CDR1 LNHDA and CDR2 SQIVND (reference sequence). The ends lost 7 bases at V and 9 bases at J; junction bases unmatched: 9. The CDR3 has 14 amino acids. In DNA form, the CDR3 reads TGTGCCAGTACCCCGGGACAGGGGAGGTTGCCCCAGCATTTT. Protein sequence: CASTPGQGRLPQHF.

The rearrangement uses TRBV10-3 and TRBJ2-7; D is possibly TRBD1 (6 bases). The germline V and J ends were trimmed by 6 bases and 3 bases, with 12 bases remaining between them. Germline V gene data show CDR1 as ENHRY and CDR2 as SYGVKD. This CDR3 is 13 amino acids long. CDR3 loop: CAISVQGSYEQYF. The CDR3 DNA reads as TGTGCCATCAGCGTACAGGGAAGCTACGAGCAGTACTTC.

This clonotype was seen ten or more times. The J gene is TRBJ1-1, the V gene TRBV12-3 or TRBV12-4, with D maybe TRBD1 (6 bases). This CDR3 has 13 residues. Trimming left V 7 bases short and J 2 bases short, with 11 bases between. CDR3 in amino acids: CASTTGYNTEAFF. CDR3 coding DNA: TGTGCCAGCACCACAGGGTATAACACTGAAGCTTTCTTT.

The table lists this clonotype with a few counts. V and J are TRBV11-2 and TRBJ2-2; D is ambiguous. Trimming pared 4 bases from V and 7 bases from J, leaving 16 bases between. The CDR3 sequence is 15 residues long. The germline V gene encodes CDR1 SGHAT and CDR2 FQNNGV. CDR3 residues: CASSSWASNDGELFF. CDR3 nucleotides: TGTGCCAGCAGCTCCTGGGCTAGTAACGACGGGGAGCTGTTTTTT.

This chain joins TRBV4-1 and TRBJ2-7, with D perhaps TRBD2 (5 bases). There are 14 residues in the CDR3. V was shortened by 2 bases and J by 0 bases, with 8 bases between the two germline ends. The germline CDR1 and CDR2 sequences are MGHRA and YSYEKL. For the CDR3, the DNA is TGCGCCAGCAGCCAAACAGCGGACTCCTACGAGCAGTACTTC. Its protein is CASSQTADSYEQYF.

This clonotype was counted many times. V and J are TRBV6-1 and TRBJ1-4; D is unclear. The CDR3 loop spans 14 amino acids. Per germline, CDR1 MNHNS and CDR2 SASEGT. Trimming stripped 5 bases from V and 0 bases from J, with 7 bases between. CDR3 sequence: CASSSRATNEKLFF. The CDR3 coding sequence is TGTGCCAGCAGTAGCAGAGCAACTAATGAAAAACTGTTTTTT.

The chain employs TRBV6-5 and TRBJ1-1, with TRBD1 matching 8 bases. Germline values: CDR1 MNHEY, CDR2 SVGAGI. Trimming took 2 bases from V and 3 from J; bases not matched to a gene: 11. CDR3 length: 17 amino acids. Here the CDR3 reads CASSYATGAKDYTEAFF. The CDR3 nucleotides read TGTGCCAGCAGTTACGCGACAGGGGCCAAAGATTACACTGAAGCTTTCTTT.

J is TRBJ2-5 and V is TRBV12-5; a possible D gene is TRBD2 (6 bases). The V gene lost 2 bases and the J gene lost 1 base, with 11 bases spanning the gap. In germline, CDR1 is LGHNT, CDR2 FRNRAP. The CDR3 covers 15 residues. The CDR3 DNA follows: TGTGCTAGTGGTTTGTGGGAGGAGGGCCAAGAGACCCAGTACTTC. This encodes CASGLWEEGQETQYF.

In DNA form, the CDR3 reads TGTGCCAGCAGCTTTAAGGCCCCCGAGCAGTACTTC. It encodes CASSFKAPEQYF. The chain carries TRBV7-4 and TRBJ2-7; the D is unclear. Germline V gene sequence: CDR1 SGHVT, CDR2 SQSDAQ. V lost 3 bases to trimming and J lost 6 bases, with 9 bases between them. The CDR3 has 12 amino acids.

The rearrangement uses TRBV19 and TRBJ1-5; 10 positions match TRBD1. Trimming cost V 6 bases and J 1 base; bases outside gene matches: 3. The CDR3 consists of 15 residues. Germline CDR1 LNHDA, CDR2 SQIVND (reference sequence). The CDR3 sequence is CASRWDRGSNQPQHF. Here the CDR3 DNA reads TGTGCCAGTAGGTGGGACAGGGGAAGCAATCAGCCCCAGCATTTT.

In its sample, this clonotype ranks as medium-sized. The chain carries TRBV6-5 and TRBJ2-5, with 7 bases lining up with TRBD2. Germline CDR1 and CDR2: MNHEY and SVGAGI. The V gene end was trimmed by 0 bases and the J gene end by 5 bases; junction bases not matched to a gene: 6. This CDR3 contains 15 residues. This CDR3 is CASSYSRGLYETQYF. The CDR3 region has the DNA TGTGCCAGCAGTTACTCGCGGGGGTTGTACGAGACCCAGTACTTC.

The CDR3, as DNA: TGTGCCATCAGTGAGCCCCGGGGGGACGCCGCCTACGAGCAGTACTTC. Translated: CAISEPRGDAAYEQYF. The chain recombines TRBV10-3 with TRBJ2-7; the match to TRBD2 covers 7 bases. V shed 2 bases and J 2 bases; nucleotides not matched to a gene: 9. From germline, CDR1 is ENHRY and CDR2 SYGVKD. The CDR3 extends over 16 amino acids.

In DNA form, the CDR3 reads TGTGCCAGTAGTACCCGTTGGGTGGAGACCCAGTACTTC. Amino acid sequence: CASSTRWVETQYF. V gene TRBV19 combines with J gene TRBJ2-5; D not certain. Looked up from germline, CDR1 is LNHDA and CDR2 is SQIVND (reference sequence). The V gene lost 4 bases and the J gene lost 5 bases, with 11 bases spanning the gap. CDR3 length: 13 residues.

This clonotype was seen just once. The V call is TRBV20-1, the J call TRBJ2-7; 9 nucleotides match TRBD1. V gave up 7 bases and J gave up 0 bases; unmatched junction bases: 7. CDR3 length: 14 amino acids. Germline V CDR1 and CDR2: DFQATT, SNEGSKA (reference sequence). CDR3 loop: CSETGTGTSYEQYV. CDR3 nucleotide sequence: TGCAGTGAGACCGGGACAGGGACCTCCTACGAGCAGTACGTC.

This chain joins TRBV19 and TRBJ1-6; possible D gene TRBD1, 5 bases. Per the germline V gene, CDR1 is LNHDA and CDR2 is SQIVND (reference sequence). This CDR3 is 13 amino acids long. Trimming cost V 7 bases and J 8 bases, with 12 bases left between them. The CDR3 DNA reads as TGTGCCAGTACCCCCTCAGGGCATTCACCCCTCCACTTT. This gives the protein CASTPSGHSPLHF.